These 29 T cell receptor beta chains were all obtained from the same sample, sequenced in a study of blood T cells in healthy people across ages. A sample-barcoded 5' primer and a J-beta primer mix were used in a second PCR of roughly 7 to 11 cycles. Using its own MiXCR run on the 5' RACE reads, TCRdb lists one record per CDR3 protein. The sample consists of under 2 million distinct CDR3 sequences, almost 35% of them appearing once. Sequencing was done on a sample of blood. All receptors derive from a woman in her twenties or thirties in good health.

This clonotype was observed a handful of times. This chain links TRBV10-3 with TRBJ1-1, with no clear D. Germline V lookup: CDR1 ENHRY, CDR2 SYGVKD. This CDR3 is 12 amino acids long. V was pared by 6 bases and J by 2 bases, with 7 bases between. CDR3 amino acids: CAISDLNTEAFF. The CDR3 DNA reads TGTGCCATCAGCGATCTAAACACTGAAGCTTTCTTT.

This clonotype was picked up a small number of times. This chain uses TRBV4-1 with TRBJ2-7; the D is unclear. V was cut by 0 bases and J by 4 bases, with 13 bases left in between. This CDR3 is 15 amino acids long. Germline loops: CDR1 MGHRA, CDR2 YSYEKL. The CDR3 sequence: CASSQDWQATYEQYF. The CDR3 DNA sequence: TGCGCCAGCAGCCAAGACTGGCAGGCAACGTACGAGCAGTACTTC.

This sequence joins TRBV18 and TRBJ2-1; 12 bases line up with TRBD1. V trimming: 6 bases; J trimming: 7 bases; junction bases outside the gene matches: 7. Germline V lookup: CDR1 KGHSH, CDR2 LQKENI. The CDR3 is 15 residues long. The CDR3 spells CASSFGTGGENEQFF. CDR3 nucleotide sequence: TGTGCCAGCTCTTTCGGGACAGGGGGCGAAAATGAGCAGTTCTTC.

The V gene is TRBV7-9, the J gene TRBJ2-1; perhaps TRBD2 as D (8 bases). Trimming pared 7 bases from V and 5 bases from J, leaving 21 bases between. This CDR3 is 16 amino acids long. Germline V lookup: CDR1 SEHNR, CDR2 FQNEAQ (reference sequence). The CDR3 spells CASTPGGAGVHNEQFF. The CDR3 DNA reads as TGTGCCAGCACCCCAGGGGGAGCGGGGGTCCACAATGAGCAGTTCTTC.

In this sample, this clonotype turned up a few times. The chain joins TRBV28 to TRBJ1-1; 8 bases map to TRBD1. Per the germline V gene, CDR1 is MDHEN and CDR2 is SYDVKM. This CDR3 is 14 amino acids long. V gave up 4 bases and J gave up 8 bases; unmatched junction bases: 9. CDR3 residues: CASSSSPDRGEAFF. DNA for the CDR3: TGTGCCAGCAGTTCGAGTCCAGACAGGGGAGAAGCTTTCTTT. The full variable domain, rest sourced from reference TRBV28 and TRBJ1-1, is DVKVTQSSRYLVKRTGEKVFLECVQDMDHENMFWYRQDPGLGLRLIYFSYDVKMKEKGDIPEGYSVSREKKERFSLILESASTNQTSMYLCASSSSPDRGEAFFGQGTRLTVV.

The CDR3 region is CASSVGLNRGNTQYF. The DNA of the CDR3 is TGTGCCAGCAGCGTAGGCCTGAACCGGGGGAATACGCAGTATTTT. The rearrangement links TRBV9 to TRBJ2-3; the D gene is possibly TRBD2 (6 bases). The CDR3 is 15 amino acids. The V end lost 0 bases, the J end lost 7 bases, and 15 bases lay between the germline ends. Germline CDR1 is SGDLS and CDR2 is YYNGEE.

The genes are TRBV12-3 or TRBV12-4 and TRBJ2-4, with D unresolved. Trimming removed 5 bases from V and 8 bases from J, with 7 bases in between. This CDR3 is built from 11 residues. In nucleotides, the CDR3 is TGTGCCAGCAGTGTAGGGTACATTCAGTACTTC. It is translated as CASSVGYIQYF.

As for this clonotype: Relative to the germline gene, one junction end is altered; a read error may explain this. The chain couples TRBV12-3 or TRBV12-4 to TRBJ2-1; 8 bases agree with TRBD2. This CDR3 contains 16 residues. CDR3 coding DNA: TGTGCCAGCACCACCCGGGGGGGCTCTACGAACAATGGGCAGTTCTTC. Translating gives CASTTRGGSTNNGQFF.

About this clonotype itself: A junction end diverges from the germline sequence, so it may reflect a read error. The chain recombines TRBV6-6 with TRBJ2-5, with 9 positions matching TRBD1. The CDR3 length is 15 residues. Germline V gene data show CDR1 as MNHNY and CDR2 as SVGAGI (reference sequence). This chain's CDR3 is CASSSGTGFQETLYF. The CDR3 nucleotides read TGTGCCAGCAGTTCCGGGACAGGGTTTCAAGAGACCCTGTACTTC.

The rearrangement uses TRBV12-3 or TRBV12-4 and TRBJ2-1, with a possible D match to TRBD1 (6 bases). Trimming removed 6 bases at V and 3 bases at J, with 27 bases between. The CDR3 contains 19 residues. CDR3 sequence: CASRRGHPNFPFYYNEQFF. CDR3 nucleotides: TGTGCCAGCAGGAGGGGACACCCCAACTTTCCCTTCTACTACAATGAGCAGTTCTTC.

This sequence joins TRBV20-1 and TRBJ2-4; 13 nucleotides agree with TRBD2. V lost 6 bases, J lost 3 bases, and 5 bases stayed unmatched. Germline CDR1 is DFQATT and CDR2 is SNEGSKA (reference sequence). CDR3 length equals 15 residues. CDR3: CSASGTSGDKNIQYF. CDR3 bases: TGCAGTGCCTCTGGGACTAGCGGGGACAAAAACATTCAGTACTTC.

Here the CDR3 DNA reads TGTGCCAGCAGCCTGAGGACAGGGGTAGTCTATGGCTACACCTTC. It is translated as CASSLRTGVVYGYTF. The chain uses TRBV27 and TRBJ1-2; 9 bases line up with TRBD1. Trimming at V came to 6 bases and at J to 4 bases, leaving 9 bases not matched to a gene. CDR1 MNHEY and CDR2 SMNVEV come from the germline V gene (reference sequence). This CDR3 region has 15 residues.

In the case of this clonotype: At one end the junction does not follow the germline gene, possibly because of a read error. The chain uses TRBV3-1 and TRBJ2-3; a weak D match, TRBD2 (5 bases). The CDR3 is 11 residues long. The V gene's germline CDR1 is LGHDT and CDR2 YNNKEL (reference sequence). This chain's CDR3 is CASSRTDKQYF. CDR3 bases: TGTGCCAGCAGCCGGACTGATAAGCAGTATTTT.

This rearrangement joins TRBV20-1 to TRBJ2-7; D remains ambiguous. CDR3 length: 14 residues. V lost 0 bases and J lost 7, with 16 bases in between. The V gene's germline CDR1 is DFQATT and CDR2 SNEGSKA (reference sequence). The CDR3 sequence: CSARDRLGNNEQYF. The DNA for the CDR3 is TGCAGTGCTAGAGATCGGTTGGGGAACAATGAGCAGTACTTC.

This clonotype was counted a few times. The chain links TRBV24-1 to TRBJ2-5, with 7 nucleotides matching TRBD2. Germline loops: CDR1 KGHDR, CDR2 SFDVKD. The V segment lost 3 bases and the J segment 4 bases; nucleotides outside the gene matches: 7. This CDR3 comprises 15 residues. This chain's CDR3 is CATSDPRRERETQYF. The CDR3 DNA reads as TGTGCCACCAGTGATCCTAGGCGGGAGAGAGAGACCCAGTACTTC.

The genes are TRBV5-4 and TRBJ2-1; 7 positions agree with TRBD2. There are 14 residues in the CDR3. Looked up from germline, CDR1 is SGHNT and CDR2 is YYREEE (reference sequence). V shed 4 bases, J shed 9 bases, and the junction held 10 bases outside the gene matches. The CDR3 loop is CASSVGGSSGEQFF. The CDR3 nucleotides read TGTGCCAGCAGCGTCGGGGGGTCTTCGGGTGAGCAGTTCTTC.

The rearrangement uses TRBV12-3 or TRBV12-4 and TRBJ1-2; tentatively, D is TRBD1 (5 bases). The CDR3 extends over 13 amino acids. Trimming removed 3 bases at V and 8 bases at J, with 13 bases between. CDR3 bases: TGTGCCAGCAGTTTCGGACGCGGGACGGGCTACACCTTC. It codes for CASSFGRGTGYTF.

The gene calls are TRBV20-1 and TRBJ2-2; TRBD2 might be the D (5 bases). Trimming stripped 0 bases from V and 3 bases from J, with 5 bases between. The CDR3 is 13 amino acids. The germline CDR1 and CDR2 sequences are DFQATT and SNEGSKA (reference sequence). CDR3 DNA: TGCAGTGCTAGAGAGGAGGACACCGGGGAGCTGTTTTTT. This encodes CSAREEDTGELFF.

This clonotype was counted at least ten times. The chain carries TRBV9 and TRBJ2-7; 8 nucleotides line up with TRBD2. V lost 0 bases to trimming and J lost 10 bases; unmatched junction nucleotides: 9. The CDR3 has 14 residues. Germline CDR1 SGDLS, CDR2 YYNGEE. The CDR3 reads CASSVGDSGNSQYF. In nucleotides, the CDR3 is TGTGCCAGCAGCGTAGGCGATAGCGGGAACTCACAGTACTTC.

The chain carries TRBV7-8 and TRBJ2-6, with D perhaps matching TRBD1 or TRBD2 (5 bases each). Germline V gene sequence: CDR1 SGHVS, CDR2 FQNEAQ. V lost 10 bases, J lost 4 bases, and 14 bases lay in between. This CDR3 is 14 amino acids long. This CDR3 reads CATLPGTGANVLTF. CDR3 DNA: TGTGCCACTCTGCCGGGGACCGGGGCCAACGTCCTGACTTTC.

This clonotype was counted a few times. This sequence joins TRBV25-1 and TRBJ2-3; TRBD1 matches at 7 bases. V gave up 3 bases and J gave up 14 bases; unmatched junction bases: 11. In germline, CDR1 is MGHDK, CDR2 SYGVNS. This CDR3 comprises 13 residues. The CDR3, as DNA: TGTGCCAGCAGTGATGGTTCCGGGACAGTACGGTATTTT. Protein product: CASSDGSGTVRYF. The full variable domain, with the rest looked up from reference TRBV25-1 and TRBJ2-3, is EADIYQTPRYLVIGTGKKITLECSQTMGHDKMYWYQQDPGMELHLIHYSYGVNSTEKGDLSSESTVSRIRTEHFPLTLESARPSHTSQYLCASSDGSGTVRYFGPGTRLTVL.

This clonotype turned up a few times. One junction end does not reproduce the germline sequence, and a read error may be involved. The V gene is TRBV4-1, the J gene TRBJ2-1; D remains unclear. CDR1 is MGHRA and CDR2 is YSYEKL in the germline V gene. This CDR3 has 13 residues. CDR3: CASSQVGSNEQFF. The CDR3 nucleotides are TGTGCCAGCAGCCAAGTAGGGTCTAATGAGCAGTTCTTC.

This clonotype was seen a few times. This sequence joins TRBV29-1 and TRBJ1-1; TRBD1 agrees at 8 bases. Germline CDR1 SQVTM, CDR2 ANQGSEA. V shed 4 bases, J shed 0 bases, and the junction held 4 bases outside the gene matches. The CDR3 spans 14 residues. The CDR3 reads CSVGRGLLNTEAFF. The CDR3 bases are TGCAGCGTTGGCAGGGGGCTCCTGAACACTGAAGCTTTCTTT.

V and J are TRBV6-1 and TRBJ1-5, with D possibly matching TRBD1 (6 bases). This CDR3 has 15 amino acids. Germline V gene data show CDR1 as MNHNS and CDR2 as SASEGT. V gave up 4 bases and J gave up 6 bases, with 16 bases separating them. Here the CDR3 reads CASSGRSGVSQPQHF. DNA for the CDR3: TGTGCCAGCAGTGGAAGGTCAGGGGTGTCTCAGCCCCAGCATTTT.

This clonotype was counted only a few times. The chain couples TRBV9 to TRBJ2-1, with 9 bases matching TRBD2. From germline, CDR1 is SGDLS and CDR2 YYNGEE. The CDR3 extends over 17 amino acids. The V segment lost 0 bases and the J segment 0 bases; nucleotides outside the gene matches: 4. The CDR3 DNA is TGTGCCAGCAGCGTAGGCGGGGGGGCCATCTCCTACAATGAGCAGTTCTTC. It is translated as CASSVGGGAISYNEQFF.

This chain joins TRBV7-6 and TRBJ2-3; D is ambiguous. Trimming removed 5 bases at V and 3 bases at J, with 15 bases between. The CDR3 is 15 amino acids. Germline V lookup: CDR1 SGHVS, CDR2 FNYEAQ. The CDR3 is CASSLGVPLTDTQYF. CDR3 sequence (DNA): TGTGCCAGCAGCCTAGGTGTCCCGTTGACAGATACGCAGTATTTT.

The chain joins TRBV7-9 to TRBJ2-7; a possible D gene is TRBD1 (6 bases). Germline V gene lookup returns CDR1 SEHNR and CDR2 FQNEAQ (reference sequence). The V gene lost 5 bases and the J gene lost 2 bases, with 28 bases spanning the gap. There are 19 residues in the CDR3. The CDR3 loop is CASSPREGRGSTFPYEQYF. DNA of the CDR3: TGTGCCAGCAGCCCAAGAGAGGGCAGGGGCAGTACTTTTCCCTACGAGCAGTACTTC.

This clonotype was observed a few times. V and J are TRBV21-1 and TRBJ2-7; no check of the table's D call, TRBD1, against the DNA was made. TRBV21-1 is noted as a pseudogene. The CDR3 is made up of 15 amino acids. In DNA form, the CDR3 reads TGTGCCAGCAGCAAACGCCAAGGGGGATCCTACGAGCAGTACTTC. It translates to CASSKRQGGSYEQYF.

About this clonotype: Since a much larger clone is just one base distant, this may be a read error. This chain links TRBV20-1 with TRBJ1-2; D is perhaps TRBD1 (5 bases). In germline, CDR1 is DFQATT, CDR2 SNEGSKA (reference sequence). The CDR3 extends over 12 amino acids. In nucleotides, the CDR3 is TGCAGGGCTCAAACAGGATTGTATGGCTACACCTTC. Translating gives CRAQTGLYGYTF.